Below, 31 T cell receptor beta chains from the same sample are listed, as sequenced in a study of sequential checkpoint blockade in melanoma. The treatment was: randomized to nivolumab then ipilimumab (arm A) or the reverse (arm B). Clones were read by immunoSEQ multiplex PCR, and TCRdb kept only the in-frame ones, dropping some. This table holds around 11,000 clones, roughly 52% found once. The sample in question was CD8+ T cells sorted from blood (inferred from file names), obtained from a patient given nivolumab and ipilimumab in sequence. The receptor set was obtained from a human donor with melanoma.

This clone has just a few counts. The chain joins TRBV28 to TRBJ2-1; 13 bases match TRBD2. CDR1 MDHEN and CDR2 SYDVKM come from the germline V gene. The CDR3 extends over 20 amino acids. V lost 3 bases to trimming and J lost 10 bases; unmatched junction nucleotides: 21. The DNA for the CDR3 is TGTGCCAGCAGTTTCACAGGGGGCTGGGGGACTAGCGGGGCCGGGGAGGAGCAGTTCTTC. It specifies CASSFTGGWGTSGAGEEQFF.

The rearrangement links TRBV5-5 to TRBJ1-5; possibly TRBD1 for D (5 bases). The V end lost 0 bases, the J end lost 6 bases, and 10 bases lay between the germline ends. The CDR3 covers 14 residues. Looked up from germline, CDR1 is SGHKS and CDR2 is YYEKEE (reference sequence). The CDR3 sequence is CASSLGGEGQPQHF. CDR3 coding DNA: TGTGCCAGCAGCTTGGGAGGGGAGGGTCAGCCCCAGCATTTT.

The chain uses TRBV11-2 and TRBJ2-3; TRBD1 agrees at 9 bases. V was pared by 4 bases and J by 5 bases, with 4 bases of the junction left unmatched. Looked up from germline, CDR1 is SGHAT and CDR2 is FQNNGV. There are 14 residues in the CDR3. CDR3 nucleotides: TGTGCCAGCAGCTCGAGGACAGGGGTAGATACGCAGTATTTT. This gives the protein CASSSRTGVDTQYF.

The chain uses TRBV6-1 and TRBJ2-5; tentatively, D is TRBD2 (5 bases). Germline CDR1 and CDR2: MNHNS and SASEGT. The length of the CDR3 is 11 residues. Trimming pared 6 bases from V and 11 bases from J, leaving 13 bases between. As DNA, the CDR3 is TGTGCCAGCAGATTACCCGGGGAGCAGTACTTC. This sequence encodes CASRLPGEQYF.

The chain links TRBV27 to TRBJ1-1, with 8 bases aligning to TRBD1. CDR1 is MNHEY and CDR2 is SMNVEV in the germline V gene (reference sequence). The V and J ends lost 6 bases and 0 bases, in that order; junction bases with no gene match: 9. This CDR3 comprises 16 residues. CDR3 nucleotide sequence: TGTGCCAGCAGACCCCCCACGACAGGGGTGAACACTGAAGCTTTCTTT. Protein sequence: CASRPPTTGVNTEAFF.

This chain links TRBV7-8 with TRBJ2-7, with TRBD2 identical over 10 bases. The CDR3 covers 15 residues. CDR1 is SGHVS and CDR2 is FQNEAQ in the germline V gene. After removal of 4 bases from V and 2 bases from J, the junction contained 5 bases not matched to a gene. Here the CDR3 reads CASSSTSGKAYEQYF. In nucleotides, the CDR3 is TGTGCCAGCAGCTCCACTAGCGGGAAGGCCTACGAGCAGTACTTC.

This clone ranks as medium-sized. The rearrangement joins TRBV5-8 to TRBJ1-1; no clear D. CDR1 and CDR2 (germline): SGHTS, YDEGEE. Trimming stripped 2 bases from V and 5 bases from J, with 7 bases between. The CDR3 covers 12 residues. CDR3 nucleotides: TGTGCCAGCAGCTTATCGGGTACTGAAGCTTTCTTT. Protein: CASSLSGTEAFF. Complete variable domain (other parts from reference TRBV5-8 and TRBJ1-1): EAGVTQSPTHLIKTRGQQATLRCSPISGHTSVYWYQQALGLGLQFLLWYDEGEERNRGNFPPRFSGRQFPNYSSELNVNALELEDSALYLCASSLSGTEAFFGQGTRLTVV.

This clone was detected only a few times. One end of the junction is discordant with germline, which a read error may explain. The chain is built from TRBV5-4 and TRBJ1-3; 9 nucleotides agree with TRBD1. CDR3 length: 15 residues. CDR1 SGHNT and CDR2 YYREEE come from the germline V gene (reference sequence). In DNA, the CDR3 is TGCGCCAGCAGCCCCGGGACAGGGAGAGGAAACACCATATATTTT. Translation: CASSPGTGRGNTIYF. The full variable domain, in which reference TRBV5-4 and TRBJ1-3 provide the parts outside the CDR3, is ETGVTQSPTHLIKTRGQQVTLRCSSQSGHNTVSWYQQALGQGPQFIFQYYREEENGRGNFPPRFSGLQFPNYSSELNVNALELDDSALYLCASSPGTGRGNTIYFGEGSWLTVV.

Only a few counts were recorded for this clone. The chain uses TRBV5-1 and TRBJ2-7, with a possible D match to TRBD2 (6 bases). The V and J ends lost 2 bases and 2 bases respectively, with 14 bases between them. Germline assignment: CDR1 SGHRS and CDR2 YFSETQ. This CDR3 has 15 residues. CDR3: CASSLKLEGTYEQYF. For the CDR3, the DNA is TGCGCCAGCAGCTTAAAGCTGGAGGGGACCTACGAGCAGTACTTC. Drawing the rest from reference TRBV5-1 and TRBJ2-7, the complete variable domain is KAGVTQTPRYLIKTRGQQVTLSCSPISGHRSVSWYQQTPGQGLQFLFEYFSETQRNKGNFPGRFSGRQFSNSRSEMNVSTLELGDSALYLCASSLKLEGTYEQYFGPGTRLTVT.

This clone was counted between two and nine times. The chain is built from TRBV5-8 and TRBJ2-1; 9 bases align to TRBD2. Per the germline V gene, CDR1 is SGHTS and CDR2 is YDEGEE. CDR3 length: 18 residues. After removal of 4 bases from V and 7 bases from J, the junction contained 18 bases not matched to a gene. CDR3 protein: CASSQASGTYIYGNEQFF. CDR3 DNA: TGTGCCAGCAGCCAGGCTAGCGGGACCTACATTTATGGAAATGAGCAGTTCTTC.

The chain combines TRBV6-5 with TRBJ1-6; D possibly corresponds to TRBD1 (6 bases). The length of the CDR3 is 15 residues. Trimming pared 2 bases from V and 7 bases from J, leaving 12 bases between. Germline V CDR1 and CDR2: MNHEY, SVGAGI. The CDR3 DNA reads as TGTGCCAGCAGTTACAGGGGGGGCGGGAATTCACCCCTCCACTTT. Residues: CASSYRGGGNSPLHF.

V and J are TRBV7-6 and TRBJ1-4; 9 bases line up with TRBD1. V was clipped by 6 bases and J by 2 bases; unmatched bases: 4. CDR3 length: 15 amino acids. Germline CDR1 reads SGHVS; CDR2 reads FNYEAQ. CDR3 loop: CASSYRGQTNEKLFF. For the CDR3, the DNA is TGTGCCAGCAGTTACAGGGGGCAGACTAATGAAAAACTGTTTTTT.

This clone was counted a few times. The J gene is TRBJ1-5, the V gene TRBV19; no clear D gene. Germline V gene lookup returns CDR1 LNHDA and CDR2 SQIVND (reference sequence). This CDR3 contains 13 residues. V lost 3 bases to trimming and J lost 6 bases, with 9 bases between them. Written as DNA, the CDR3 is TGTGCCAGTAGTATTGTCTCCCCTCAGCCCCAGCATTTT. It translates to CASSIVSPQPQHF.

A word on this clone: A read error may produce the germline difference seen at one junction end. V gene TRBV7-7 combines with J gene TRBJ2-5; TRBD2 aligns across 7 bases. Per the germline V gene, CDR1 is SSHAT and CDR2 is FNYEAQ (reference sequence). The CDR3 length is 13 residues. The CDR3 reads CASSLGEGETQYF. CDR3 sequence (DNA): TGTGCTAGCAGCTTAGGGGAGGGCGAGACCCAGTACTTC.

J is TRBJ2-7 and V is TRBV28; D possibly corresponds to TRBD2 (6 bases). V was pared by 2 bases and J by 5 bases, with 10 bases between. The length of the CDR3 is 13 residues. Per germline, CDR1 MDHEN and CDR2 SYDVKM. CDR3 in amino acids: CASSLNSGNEQYF. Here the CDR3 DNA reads TGTGCCAGCAGTTTAAATAGCGGCAACGAGCAGTACTTC.

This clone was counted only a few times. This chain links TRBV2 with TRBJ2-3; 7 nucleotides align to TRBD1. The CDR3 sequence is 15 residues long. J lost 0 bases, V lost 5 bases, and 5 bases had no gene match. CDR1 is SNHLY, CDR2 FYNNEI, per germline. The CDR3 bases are TGTGCCAGCAGTCCCGGGACAGCTAGCACAGATACGCAGTATTTT. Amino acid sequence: CASSPGTASTDTQYF. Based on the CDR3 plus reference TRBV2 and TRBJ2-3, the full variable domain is EPEVTQTPSHQVTQMGQEVILRCVPISNHLYFYWYRQILGQKVEFLVSFYNNEISEKSEIFDDQFSVERPDGSNFTLKIRSTKLEDSAMYFCASSPGTASTDTQYFGPGTRLTVL.

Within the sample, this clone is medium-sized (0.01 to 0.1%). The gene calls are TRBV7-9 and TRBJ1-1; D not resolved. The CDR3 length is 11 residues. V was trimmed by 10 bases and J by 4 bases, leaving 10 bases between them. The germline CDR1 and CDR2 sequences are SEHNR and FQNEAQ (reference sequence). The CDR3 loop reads CATRDVTEAFF. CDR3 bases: TGTGCCACCCGAGATGTCACTGAAGCTTTCTTT.

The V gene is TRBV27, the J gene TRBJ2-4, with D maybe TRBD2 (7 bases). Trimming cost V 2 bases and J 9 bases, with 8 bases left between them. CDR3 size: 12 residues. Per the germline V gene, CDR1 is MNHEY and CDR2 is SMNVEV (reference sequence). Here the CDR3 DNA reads TGTGCCAGCAGTTTAAGGGGGGGCATTCAGTACTTC. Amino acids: CASSLRGGIQYF.

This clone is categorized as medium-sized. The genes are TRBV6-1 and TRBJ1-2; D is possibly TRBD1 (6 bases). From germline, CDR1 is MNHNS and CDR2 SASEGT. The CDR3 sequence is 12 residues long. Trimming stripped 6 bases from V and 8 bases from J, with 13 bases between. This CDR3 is CASRGQNGGYTF. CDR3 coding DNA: TGTGCCAGCAGAGGACAGAATGGAGGCTACACCTTC.

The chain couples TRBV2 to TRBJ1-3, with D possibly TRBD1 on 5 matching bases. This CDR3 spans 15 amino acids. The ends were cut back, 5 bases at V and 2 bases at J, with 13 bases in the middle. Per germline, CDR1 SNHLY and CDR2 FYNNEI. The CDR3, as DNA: TGTGCCAGCAGTTCTGGGCAGGGCGCTGGAAACACCATATATTTT. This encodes CASSSGQGAGNTIYF.

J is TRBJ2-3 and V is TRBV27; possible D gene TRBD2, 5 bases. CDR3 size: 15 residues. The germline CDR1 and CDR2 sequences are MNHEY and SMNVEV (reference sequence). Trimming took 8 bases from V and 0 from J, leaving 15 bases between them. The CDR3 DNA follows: TGTGCCAGCTTTAGCCTAGCTTCTAGCACAGATACGCAGTATTTT. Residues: CASFSLASSTDTQYF.

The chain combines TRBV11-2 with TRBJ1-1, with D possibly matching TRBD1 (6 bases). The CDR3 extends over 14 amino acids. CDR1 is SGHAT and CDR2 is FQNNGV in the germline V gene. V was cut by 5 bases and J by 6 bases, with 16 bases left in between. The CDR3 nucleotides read TGTGCCAGCAGCCCCAGGGGTGGTAGCGCTGAAGCTTTCTTT. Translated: CASSPRGGSAEAFF.

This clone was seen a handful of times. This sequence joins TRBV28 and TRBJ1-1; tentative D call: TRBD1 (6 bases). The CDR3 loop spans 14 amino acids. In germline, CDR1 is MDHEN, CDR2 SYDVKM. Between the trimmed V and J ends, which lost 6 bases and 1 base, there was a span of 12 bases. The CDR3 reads CASSLVRGNTEAFF. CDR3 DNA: TGTGCCAGCAGCTTGGTCAGGGGGAACACTGAAGCTTTCTTT.

In nucleotides, the CDR3 is TGCAGCGTTCTTTCTAATGAGCAGTTCTTC. Translating it yields CSVLSNEQFF. The chain joins TRBV29-1 to TRBJ2-1; D not certain. Trimming pared 5 bases from V and 7 bases from J, leaving 6 bases between. The V gene's germline CDR1 is SQVTM and CDR2 ANQGSEA. The length of the CDR3 is 10 residues.

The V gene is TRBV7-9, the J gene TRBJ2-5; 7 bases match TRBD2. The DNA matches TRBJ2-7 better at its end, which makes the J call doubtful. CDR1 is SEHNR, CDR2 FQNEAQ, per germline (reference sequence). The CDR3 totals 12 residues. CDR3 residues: CASSFAGVEQYF. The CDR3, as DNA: TGTGCCAGCAGCTTTGCGGGGGTCGAGCAGTACTTC.

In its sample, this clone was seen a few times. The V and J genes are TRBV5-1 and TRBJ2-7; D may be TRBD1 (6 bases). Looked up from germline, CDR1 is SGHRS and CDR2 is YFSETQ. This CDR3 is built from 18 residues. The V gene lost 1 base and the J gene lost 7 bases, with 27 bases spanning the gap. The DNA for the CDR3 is TGCGCCAGCAGCTTGAGATACCTCGAGGGACACTCCCCCTGGGAGCAGTACTTC. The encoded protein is CASSLRYLEGHSPWEQYF.

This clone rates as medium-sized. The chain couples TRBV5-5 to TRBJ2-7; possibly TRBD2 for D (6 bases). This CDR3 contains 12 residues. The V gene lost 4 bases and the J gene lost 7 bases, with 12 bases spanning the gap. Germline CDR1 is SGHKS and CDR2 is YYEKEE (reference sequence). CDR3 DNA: TGTGCCAGCAGCCCACCGGAGGGTGAGCAGTACTTC. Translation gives CASSPPEGEQYF.

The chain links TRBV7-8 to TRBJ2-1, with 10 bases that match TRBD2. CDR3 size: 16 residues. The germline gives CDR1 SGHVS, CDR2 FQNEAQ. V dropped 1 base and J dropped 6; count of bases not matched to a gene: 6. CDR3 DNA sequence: TGTGCCAGCAGCTTAGGAGGACTAGCGGAGAGCAATGAGCAGTTCTTC. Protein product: CASSLGGLAESNEQFF. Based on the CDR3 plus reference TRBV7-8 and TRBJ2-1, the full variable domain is GAGVSQSPRYKVAKRGQDVALRCDPISGHVSLFWYQQALGQGPEFLTYFQNEAQLDKSGLPSDRFFAERPEGSVSTLKIQRTQQEDSAVYLCASSLGGLAESNEQFFGPGTRLTVL.

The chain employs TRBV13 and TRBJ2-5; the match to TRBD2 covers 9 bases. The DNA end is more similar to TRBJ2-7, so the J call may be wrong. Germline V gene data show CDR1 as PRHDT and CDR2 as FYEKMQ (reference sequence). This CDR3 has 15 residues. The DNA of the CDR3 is TGTGCCAGCAGCTTAGGCGTAGCGGGGGACTACGAGCAGTACTTC. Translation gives CASSLGVAGDYEQYF.

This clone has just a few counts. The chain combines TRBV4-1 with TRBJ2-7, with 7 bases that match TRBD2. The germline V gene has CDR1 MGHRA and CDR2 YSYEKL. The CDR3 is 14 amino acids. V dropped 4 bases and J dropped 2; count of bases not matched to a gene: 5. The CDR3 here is CASSLGGGPYEQYF. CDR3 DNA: TGCGCCAGCAGCCTTGGGGGAGGGCCCTACGAGCAGTACTTC.

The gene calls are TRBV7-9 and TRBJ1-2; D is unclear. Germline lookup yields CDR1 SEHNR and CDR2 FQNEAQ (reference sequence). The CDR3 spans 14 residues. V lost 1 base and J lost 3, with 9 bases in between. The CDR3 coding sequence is TGTGCCAGCAGCTTAGTATCCGGAGACTATGGCTACACCTTC. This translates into CASSLVSGDYGYTF.